Below are 29 T cell receptor beta chains sequenced from a single sample in a study of regulatory T cells in long-lasting Graves disease. With iRepertoire HTBI primers and Arm-PCR of CDR3 regions, TCR beta libraries were built. TCRdb re-derived calls from the multiplex PCR reads in MiXCR, one entry per CDR3 protein. This table has 250,000 or so distinct CDR3 sequences, around 20% appearing once. The time point denotes: newly diagnosed GD, antithyroid drugs for less than 3 months. Following extraction of RNA from PBMCs, that RNA was used to make the TCR library. The sample was peripheral blood mononuclear cells (PBMCs), taken at new diagnosis, from a patient treated with antithyroid drugs. These receptor sequences come from a female donor with Graves disease.

Turning to this clonotype: A read error may explain this, as a much larger clone is one base away. This chain joins TRBV28 and TRBJ1-3, with 10 bases identical to TRBD1. Germline V gene sequence: CDR1 MDHEN, CDR2 SYDVKM. Unmatched junction bases numbered 17, after V lost 4 bases and J lost 8 bases. The CDR3 covers 18 residues. This CDR3 reads CASSSATGGHLDVDTIYF. The CDR3 DNA reads TGTGCCAGCAGTTCCGCGACAGGGGGCCATCTCGACGTCGACACCATATATTTT. The whole variable domain, remainder taken from reference TRBV28 and TRBJ1-3, is DVKVTQSSRYLVKRTGEKVFLECVQDMDHENMFWYRQDPGLGLRLIYFSYDVKMKEKGDIPEGYSVSREKKERFSLILESASTNQTSMYLCASSSATGGHLDVDTIYFGEGSWLTVV.

In this sample, this clonotype turned up many times. The chain combines TRBV20-1 with TRBJ2-1; D is uncertain. This CDR3 has 13 residues. V lost 2 bases and J lost 4, with 9 bases in between. Germline V gene data show CDR1 as DFQATT and CDR2 as SNEGSKA (reference sequence). CDR3 residues: CSARTGGYNEQFF. In DNA, the CDR3 is TGCAGTGCTAGAACGGGTGGGTACAATGAGCAGTTCTTC.

Comment on this clonotype: A far larger clone lies a single base away; this is likely a read error. The rearrangement joins TRBV7-8 to TRBJ1-2, with D unresolved. The CDR3 totals 13 residues. V lost 2 bases and J lost 7, with 11 bases in between. From germline, CDR1 is SGHVS and CDR2 FQNEAQ. The CDR3 DNA sequence: TGTGCCAGCAGCTTACCGGGTTTCGGTGGCTACACCTTC. Translation gives CASSLPGFGGYTF.

The table lists this clonotype with many counts. This chain connects TRBV5-5 to TRBJ2-3; D is ambiguous. Germline loops: CDR1 SGHKS, CDR2 YYEKEE (reference sequence). CDR3 size: 14 residues. V was shortened by 1 base and J by 3 bases, with 9 bases between the two germline ends. The DNA of the CDR3 is TGTGCCAGCAGCTTGCTTCCTTCAACAGATACGCAGTATTTT. This encodes CASSLLPSTDTQYF.

This clonotype was counted at least ten times. The CDR3 sequence is CASSLLRGDEQFF. The CDR3 nucleotides are TGTGCCAGCAGCTTGTTACGGGGTGATGAGCAGTTCTTC. The chain employs TRBV5-5 and TRBJ2-1, with a possible D match to TRBD2 (5 bases). Deletions cut 1 base from V and 8 bases from J, with 10 bases between. The CDR3 is 13 amino acids. Per germline, CDR1 SGHKS and CDR2 YYEKEE (reference sequence).

This clonotype was found many times. The junction shows a germline mismatch at one end, possibly a read error. The J gene is TRBJ2-1, the V gene TRBV7-2, with 7 bases matching TRBD1. The CDR3 loop spans 14 amino acids. The germline V gene has CDR1 SGHTA and CDR2 FQGNSA. The CDR3 reads CASSFQGVYNEQFF. CDR3 nucleotide sequence: TGCGCCAGCAGCTTCCAGGGGGTGTACAATGAGCAGTTCTTC.

This clonotype was seen many times. Since a much larger clone is just one base distant, this may be a read error. This sequence joins TRBV2 and TRBJ2-1; weak D call: TRBD1 (6 bases). This CDR3 has 16 amino acids. Trimming shortened V by 2 bases and J by 6 bases, and 17 bases separated the two germline ends. Germline CDR1 and CDR2: SNHLY and FYNNEI. This CDR3 is CASSESRTEPSNEQFF. CDR3 sequence (DNA): TGTGCCAGCAGTGAATCTAGGACAGAACCCAGCAATGAGCAGTTCTTC.

This clonotype was counted many times. The chain is built from TRBV28 and TRBJ2-1, with 8 bases that match TRBD2. This CDR3 comprises 15 residues. CDR1 and CDR2 (germline): MDHEN, SYDVKM. V trimming: 7 bases; J trimming: 5 bases; junction bases outside the gene matches: 10. CDR3 in DNA: TGTGCCAGCACCCCACTAGCGGAGTTTCACAATGAGCAGTTCTTC. Protein product: CASTPLAEFHNEQFF. The full variable domain, with the rest looked up from reference TRBV28 and TRBJ2-1, is DVKVTQSSRYLVKRTGEKVFLECVQDMDHENMFWYRQDPGLGLRLIYFSYDVKMKEKGDIPEGYSVSREKKERFSLILESASTNQTSMYLCASTPLAEFHNEQFFGPGTRLTVL.

This clonotype came up many times. The chain couples TRBV5-1 to TRBJ2-3; no clear D gene. This CDR3 spans 15 amino acids. Trimming pared 1 base from V and 0 bases from J, leaving 9 bases between. CDR1 SGHRS and CDR2 YFSETQ come from the germline V gene. CDR3 region: CASSLQAPSTDTQYF. The CDR3 region has the DNA TGCGCCAGCAGCTTGCAGGCCCCAAGCACAGATACGCAGTATTTT.

The sample holds a few counts of this clonotype. The V and J genes are TRBV7-2 and TRBJ2-1, with 7 bases that match TRBD2. In germline, CDR1 is SGHTA, CDR2 FQGNSA. The CDR3 loop spans 14 amino acids. V gave up 0 bases and J gave up 8 bases; unmatched junction bases: 4. CDR3 in DNA: TGTGCCAGCAGCTTAGCGGGAGGGCCCGATGAGCAGTTCTTC. This sequence encodes CASSLAGGPDEQFF.

The chain links TRBV27 to TRBJ2-7, with D perhaps assigned TRBD1 or TRBD2 (6 bases each). Germline V lookup: CDR1 MNHEY, CDR2 SMNVEV (reference sequence). The CDR3 loop spans 14 amino acids. Between the trimmed V and J ends, which lost 2 bases and 7 bases, there was a span of 15 bases. In DNA, the CDR3 is TGTGCCAGCAGTTTAAGGGGGGCCGCTCGAGAGCAGTACTTC. It specifies CASSLRGAAREQYF.

The chain has TRBV19 and TRBJ1-1; D ambiguous. This CDR3 is 12 amino acids long. V lost 7 bases to trimming and J lost 7 bases, with 13 bases between them. CDR1 is LNHDA, CDR2 SQIVND, per germline (reference sequence). In DNA, the CDR3 is TGTGCCAGTACCTCAGTCGAGGTTGAAGCTTTCTTT. Translated, it gives CASTSVEVEAFF.

This clonotype was detected many times. A read error may explain this, as a much larger clone is one base away. Here the CDR3 reads CASSKQGATRELFF. The CDR3 DNA reads TGTGCCAGCAGCAAACAGGGGGCGACCAGGGAGCTGTTTTTT. The chain is built from TRBV11-2 and TRBJ2-2; 9 bases align to TRBD1. V shed 5 bases and J 9 bases; nucleotides not matched to a gene: 7. Germline V gives CDR1 SGHAT, CDR2 FQNNGV. CDR3 length: 14 residues.

V usage is TRBV20-1 and J usage is TRBJ2-3, with D maybe TRBD2 (6 bases). The CDR3 extends over 15 amino acids. The germline CDR1 and CDR2 sequences are DFQATT and SNEGSKA (reference sequence). Trimming shortened V by 3 bases and J by 3 bases, and 16 bases separated the two germline ends. CDR3 nucleotides: TGCAGTGCTAGCATCCGGGAGTCGGGGACAGATACGCAGTATTTT. Translation: CSASIRESGTDTQYF.

V is TRBV11-3 and J is TRBJ2-7; TRBD1 matches at 8 bases. Per the germline V gene, CDR1 is SGHNT and CDR2 is YENEEA. The V and J ends lost 4 bases and 7 bases, in that order; junction bases with no gene match: 9. The CDR3 totals 14 residues. DNA of the CDR3: TGTGCCAGCAGCTCGGACAGGGAGGCCGGGGAGCAGTACTTC. Translated, it gives CASSSDREAGEQYF.

Regarding this clonotype: It may be a read error: a sequence one base away is much more abundant. The gene calls are TRBV6-5 and TRBJ2-2; D may match TRBD1 or TRBD2 (5 bases each). CDR1 and CDR2 (germline): MNHEY, SVGAGI. This CDR3 region has 16 residues. DNA for the CDR3: TGTGCCAGCAGTTCCGGGACCACGAGGAACACCGGGGAGCTGTTGTTT. Protein: CASSSGTTRNTGELLF.

The CDR3 bases are TGTGCCAGCAGCTTAGGGTCCTATAATTCACCCCTCCACTTT. This sequence encodes CASSLGSYNSPLHF. V gene TRBV11-2 combines with J gene TRBJ1-6; D uncertain. CDR3 length: 14 amino acids. In germline, CDR1 is SGHAT, CDR2 FQNNGV. V lost 1 base, J lost 1 base, and 2 bases lay in between. Full variable domain (rest looked up from reference TRBV11-2 and TRBJ1-6): EAGVAQSPRYKIIEKRQSVAFWCNPISGHATLYWYQQILGQGPKLLIQFQNNGVVDDSQLPKDRFSAERLKGVDSTLKIQPAKLEDSAVYLCASSLGSYNSPLHFGNGTRLTVT.

CDR3 residues: CASSSPGGVPTGELFF. CDR3 in DNA: TGTGCCAGCAGCTCCCCGGGTGGGGTCCCCACCGGGGAGCTGTTTTTT. V gene TRBV7-9 combines with J gene TRBJ2-2, with D hard to call. CDR1 SEHNR and CDR2 FQNEAQ come from the germline V gene (reference sequence). The germline V and J ends were trimmed by 4 bases and 4 bases, with 16 bases remaining between them. The CDR3 is 16 amino acids.

This clonotype occurred many times. The chain joins TRBV9 to TRBJ2-7; D might be TRBD2 (5 bases). Trimming took off 1 base at V and 5 bases at J, with 13 bases between the two ends. Looked up from germline, CDR1 is SGDLS and CDR2 is YYNGEE. The CDR3 is 14 residues long. CDR3 in DNA: TGTGCCAGCAGCGTAATGGGTGGGAGCCACGAGCAGTACTTC. Its protein product is CASSVMGGSHEQYF.

This clonotype showed up many times. This chain connects TRBV6-1 to TRBJ1-1; 7 positions match TRBD1. The trim removed 6 bases at V and 4 bases at J, leaving 14 bases unmatched. This CDR3 spans 16 amino acids. Germline V lookup: CDR1 MNHNS, CDR2 SASEGT. CDR3 sequence: CASSRNRGSSFTEAFF. The CDR3 bases are TGTGCCAGCAGCCGCAACAGGGGCAGTTCTTTCACTGAAGCTTTCTTT.

The V gene is TRBV19, the J gene TRBJ2-3; D uncertain. V dropped 3 bases and J dropped 2 bases, with 12 bases sitting between them. The CDR3 extends over 15 amino acids. The V gene's germline CDR1 is LNHDA and CDR2 SQIVND (reference sequence). Here the CDR3 reads CASSIANTYTDTQYF. CDR3 coding DNA: TGTGCCAGTAGTATCGCTAACACATACACAGATACGCAGTATTTT.

This clonotype was counted many times. The chain recombines TRBV11-2 with TRBJ1-4; D is possibly TRBD1 (5 bases). Looked up from germline, CDR1 is SGHAT and CDR2 is FQNNGV. The CDR3 has 19 residues. V lost 8 bases and J lost 0, with 25 bases in between. CDR3 amino acids: CASSPLAGGWSATNEKLFF. CDR3 coding DNA: TGTGCCAGCTCTCCTCTGGCTGGGGGGTGGTCCGCAACTAATGAAAAACTGTTTTTT.

Many counts were recorded for this clonotype. This could be a read error, since a much larger clone is one nucleotide away. The chain combines TRBV7-8 with TRBJ2-7; possible D gene TRBD1, 6 bases. This CDR3 has 12 residues. CDR1 is SGHVS and CDR2 is FQNEAQ in the germline V gene. The V end lost 5 bases, the J end lost 3 bases, and 8 bases lay between the germline ends. As DNA, the CDR3 is TGTGCCAGCAGCAAACAGGGCTACGAGCAGTACTTC. Translating it yields CASSKQGYEQYF.

This clonotype was counted at least ten times. The chain joins TRBV6-1 to TRBJ2-7, with TRBD2 identical over 7 bases. Trimming cost V 6 bases and J 3 bases; bases outside gene matches: 5. This CDR3 spans 13 amino acids. Germline assignment: CDR1 MNHNS and CDR2 SASEGT. In DNA, the CDR3 is TGTGCCAGCAGCATGGGACTACGCTACGAGCAGTACTTC. It is translated as CASSMGLRYEQYF.

This clonotype was seen ten or more times. This sequence joins TRBV4-1 and TRBJ1-2; the D gene is possibly TRBD1 (5 bases). V lost 2 bases to trimming and J lost 4 bases, with 8 bases between them. CDR3 length: 13 amino acids. The germline V gene has CDR1 MGHRA and CDR2 YSYEKL. Written as DNA, the CDR3 is TGCGCCAGCAGCCAACGAGGGGCCTATGGCTACACCTTC. Residues: CASSQRGAYGYTF.

This clonotype occurred many times. V usage is TRBV7-2 and J usage is TRBJ2-7, with no clear D. The CDR3 is made up of 14 amino acids. Germline CDR1 SGHTA, CDR2 FQGNSA. V lost 1 base, J lost 2 bases, and 9 bases lay in between. CDR3 sequence (DNA): TGTGCCAGCAGCTTAGGAGGCGGCGCCTACGAGCAGTACTTC. It encodes CASSLGGGAYEQYF.

This clonotype has at least ten counts. The chain has TRBV11-2 and TRBJ2-7, with 9 bases fitting TRBD2. Trimming removed 5 bases from V and 4 bases from J; junction bases left unmatched: 12. The germline CDR1 and CDR2 sequences are SGHAT and FQNNGV. The length of the CDR3 is 16 residues. In DNA, the CDR3 is TGTGCCAGCAGCCTCACCTGGACTAGCGTTTCTTACGAGCAGTACTTC. Protein: CASSLTWTSVSYEQYF. The whole variable domain, remainder taken from reference TRBV11-2 and TRBJ2-7, is EAGVAQSPRYKIIEKRQSVAFWCNPISGHATLYWYQQILGQGPKLLIQFQNNGVVDDSQLPKDRFSAERLKGVDSTLKIQPAKLEDSAVYLCASSLTWTSVSYEQYFGPGTRLTVT.

The table lists this clonotype with a few counts. The genes are TRBV20-1 and TRBJ1-6; 8 positions agree with TRBD1. The CDR3 runs 16 residues. Germline V gene data show CDR1 as DFQATT and CDR2 as SNEGSKA (reference sequence). Trimming at V came to 0 bases and at J to 8 bases, leaving 9 bases not matched to a gene. The CDR3 loop is CSARDLRTGSDSPLHF. The CDR3 nucleotides read TGCAGTGCTAGAGATCTACGGACAGGGTCCGATTCACCCCTCCACTTT.

This clonotype was seen ten or more times. V is TRBV9 and J is TRBJ1-2; D unclear. V was clipped by 0 bases and J by 6 bases, with 9 bases between them. CDR3 length: 13 amino acids. CDR1 and CDR2 (germline): SGDLS, YYNGEE. As DNA, the CDR3 is TGTGCCAGCAGCGTAGGGGATATGGATGGCTACACCTTC. Amino acids: CASSVGDMDGYTF.